The entry that follows covers one T cell receptor (beta chain) sequence. Its antigen is not yet known. Base qualities are not recorded, but no much larger clone differs from it by a single base. The data stem from a study of shared clonotypes between healthy human individuals (dated by TCRdb to the early 2020s). Some background on the complete study: Two women and a few men aged 18 to 49 years were included in the cohort. For each donor, CD4 naive and CD4 memory were each given three plates, CD8 naive was given two plates, and CD8 memory was given one plate. The study deeply sequenced blood TCR repertoires of about five healthy adults to estimate repertoire size and the extent of clonotype sharing between individuals. Libraries were prepared and TCR repertoires were sequenced by different laboratories using diverse techniques, in order to increase sequencing depth and limit assay-specific biases. Each donor's leukapheresis produced roughly between roughly 0.9 and 9 billion PBMCs. Study-wide findings and limitations: Across a few donors, about 5% of naive CD4, roughly 3.5% of naive CD8, roughly 2.2% of memory CD4, and roughly 0.41% of memory CD8 clonotypes were shared. Even with the large sequencing depth, rarefaction of the sorted-subset datasets indicated that sequencing was incomplete. Higher generation probabilities were observed for clonotypes shared by all four sorted-subset donors than for non-shared clonotypes. Estimated clonotype richness was generally larger for naive than for memory subsets. Based on pairwise subsampling, the degree of clonotype sharing among donors was expected to be affected by sequencing depth. Because the study included only a small number of donors, the genetic and exposure-history diversity represented was limited. Sampling was restricted to blood, and TCR repertoires in tissue are likely to differ from TCR repertoires in blood.

The germline V gene sets CDR1 to MDHEN and CDR2 to SYDVKM. The CDR3, cysteine through phenylalanine, is 13 amino acids long. The CDR3 DNA has 39 bases and is translated from base 1. Trimming removed 3 bases from V and 6 bases from J; the gene matches leave 4 bases unexplained. Using the deep immunoSEQ assay, multiplex PCR amplified TCR CDR3 regions from genomic DNA. Genomic DNA extracted from each cell subset was distributed evenly over all wells of several immunoSEQ 96-well plates, and each plate served as one replicate. For sorted subsets, each replicate PCR was loaded with around 200 ng genomic DNA, equivalent to about 30,000 T cell genomes. Purified libraries were measured with a Qubit 3.0 fluorometer, size-checked on a Bioanalyzer 2100, and measured again with the KAPA Library Quantification kit. Each immunoSEQ 96-well plate was sequenced on its own single-read 150-cycle Illumina NextSeq 550 flow cell. For the original study's pipeline: Because the immunoSEQ output held only junctional sequences and lacked quality scores, the filtering could not match the filtering applied to full-length reads. To assign V/J genes and CDR3, sequences were annotated against IMGT germline references using PyIR, a Python wrapper for IgBLAST v1.9. Reads with weak V/J assignments (E-value above 1e-6), missing CDR3, stop codons, out-of-frame junctions, or ambiguous translated residues were removed. A V3J clonotype was defined by an identical inferred V gene, J gene, and CDR3 amino acid sequence. Percentage overlap between repertoires was calculated by dividing the number of shared unique clonotypes by the size of the smaller repertoire. Three approaches were used to assess repertoire richness: RTK rarefaction, the Chao1 estimator, and Recon v2.1 estimates of unobserved clonotypes. Generation probabilities for all TCRbeta clonotypes obtained by the gDNA method from several donors were computed using OLGA. The clones in this table, taken by TCRdb from immuneACCESS, are in-frame only. Not every clone is retained; where verified, under half of the shortfall comes from an unresolved V gene, and the cause of the rest is unknown. The V and J calls and clone size are taken from that table; D and trimming were inferred from the DNA. The sample contains around 690,000 clones, 90% of them found a single time. The ten largest clones take up approximately 35% of the sample.

The donors were healthy, HIV-negative adults who had no recently reported acute infections or vaccinations. Every donor was a Caucasian adult residing in Nashville, Tennessee, USA. CD8 memory samples were composed of magnetically selected CD45RO+ cells combined with CCR7-negative CD45RA+ effector memory (TemRA) cells. After blood collection by leukapheresis, PBMCs were isolated using Ficoll-Histopaque density gradient centrifugation and then cryopreserved in the vapor phase of liquid nitrogen. Analytical flow cytometry was used to check the purity and quantity of each magnetically sorted T cell population. From each sorted fraction, genomic DNA was isolated and quantified by UV absorbance on a Nanodrop 2000c.

The chain uses TRBV28 and TRBJ2-7; 8 middle bases align to TRBD1. The material sequenced was memory CD8+ T cells from PBMCs. Read against the paper, the sample's cell subset or site label means: CD45RO+ cells pooled with CCR7-negative TemRA cells. This receptor was identified in a man younger than 35 in good health. Some clones in this sample may be carry-over from other donors' samples. The DNA sequence follows: TGTGCCAGCAGTTTCCAGGGGGCCTTCGAGCAGTACTTC. Translated, this is CASSFQGAFEQYF.